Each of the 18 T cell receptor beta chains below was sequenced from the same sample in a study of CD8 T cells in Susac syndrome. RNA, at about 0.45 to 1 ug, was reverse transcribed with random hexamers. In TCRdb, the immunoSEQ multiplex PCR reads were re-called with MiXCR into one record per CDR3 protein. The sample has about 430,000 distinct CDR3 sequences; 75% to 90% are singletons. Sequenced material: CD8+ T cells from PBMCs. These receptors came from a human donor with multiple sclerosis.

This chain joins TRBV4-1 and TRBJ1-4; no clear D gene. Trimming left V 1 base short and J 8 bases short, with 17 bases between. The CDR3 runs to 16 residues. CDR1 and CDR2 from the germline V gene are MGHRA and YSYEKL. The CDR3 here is CASSQGLGMSGEKLFF. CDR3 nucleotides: TGCGCCAGCAGCCAAGGGCTTGGGATGAGCGGAGAAAAACTGTTTTTT.

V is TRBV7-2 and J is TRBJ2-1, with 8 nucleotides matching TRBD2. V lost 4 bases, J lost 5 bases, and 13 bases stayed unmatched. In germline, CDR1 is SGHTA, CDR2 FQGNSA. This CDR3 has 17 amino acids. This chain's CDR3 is CASSYTGLAGFNNEQFF. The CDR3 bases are TGTGCCAGCAGCTACACCGGGCTAGCGGGCTTCAACAATGAGCAGTTCTTC. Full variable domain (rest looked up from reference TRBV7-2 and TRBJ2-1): GAGVSQSPSNKVTEKGKDVELRCDPISGHTALYWYRQSLGQGLEFLIYFQGNSAPDKSGLPSDRFSAERTGGSVSTLTIQRTQQEDSAVYLCASSYTGLAGFNNEQFFGPGTRLTVL.

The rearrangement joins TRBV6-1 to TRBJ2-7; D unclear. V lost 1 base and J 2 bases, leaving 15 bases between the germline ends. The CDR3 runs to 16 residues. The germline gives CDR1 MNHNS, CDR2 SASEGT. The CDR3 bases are TGTGCCAGCAGTGAAGAAGATCCCAACGGAACCTACGAGCAGTACTTC. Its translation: CASSEEDPNGTYEQYF.

The CDR3 DNA sequence: TGCGCCAGCAGCTTCGGGGAGAACCTCTATGGCTACACCTTC. This gives the protein CASSFGENLYGYTF. The gene calls are TRBV5-1 and TRBJ1-2; D uncertain. The CDR3 runs to 14 residues. Germline V gives CDR1 SGHRS, CDR2 YFSETQ. V was pared by 2 bases and J by 4 bases, with 12 bases between. Combining the CDR3 with reference TRBV5-1 and TRBJ1-2 gives the whole variable domain KAGVTQTPRYLIKTRGQQVTLSCSPISGHRSVSWYQQTPGQGLQFLFEYFSETQRNKGNFPGRFSGRQFSNSRSEMNVSTLELGDSALYLCASSFGENLYGYTFGSGTRLTVV.

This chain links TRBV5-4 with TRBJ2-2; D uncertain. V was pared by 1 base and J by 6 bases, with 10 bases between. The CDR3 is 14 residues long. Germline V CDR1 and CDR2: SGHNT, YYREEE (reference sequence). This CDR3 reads CASSLMTPPGELFF. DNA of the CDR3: TGTGCCAGCAGCTTGATGACACCCCCCGGGGAGCTGTTTTTT.

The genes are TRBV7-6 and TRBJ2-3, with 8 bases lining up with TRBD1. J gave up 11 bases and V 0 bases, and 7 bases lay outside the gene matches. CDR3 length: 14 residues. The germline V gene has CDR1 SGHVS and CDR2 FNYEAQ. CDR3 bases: TGTGCCAGCAGCTTAGCGACAGGGGTAATTGGGCAGTATTTT. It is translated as CASSLATGVIGQYF.

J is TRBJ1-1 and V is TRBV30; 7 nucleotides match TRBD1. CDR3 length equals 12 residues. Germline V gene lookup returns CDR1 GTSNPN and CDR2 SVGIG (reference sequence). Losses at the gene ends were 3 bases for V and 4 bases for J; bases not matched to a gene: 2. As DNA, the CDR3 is TGTGCCTGGAGGAGGGGGCCCACTGAAGCTTTCTTT. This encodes CAWRRGPTEAFF.

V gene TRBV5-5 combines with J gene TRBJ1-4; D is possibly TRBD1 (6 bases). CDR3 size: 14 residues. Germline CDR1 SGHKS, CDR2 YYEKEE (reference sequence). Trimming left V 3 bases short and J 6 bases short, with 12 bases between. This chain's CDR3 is CASSSQGLDEKLFF. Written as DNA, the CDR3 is TGTGCCAGCAGCTCCCAGGGGTTGGATGAAAAACTGTTTTTT.

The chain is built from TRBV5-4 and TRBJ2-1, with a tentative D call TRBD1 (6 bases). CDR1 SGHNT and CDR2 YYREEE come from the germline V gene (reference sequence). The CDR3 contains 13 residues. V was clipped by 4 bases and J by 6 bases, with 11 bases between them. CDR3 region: CASSLRGSNEQFF. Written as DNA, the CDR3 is TGTGCCAGCAGCCTCAGGGGTTCCAATGAGCAGTTCTTC.

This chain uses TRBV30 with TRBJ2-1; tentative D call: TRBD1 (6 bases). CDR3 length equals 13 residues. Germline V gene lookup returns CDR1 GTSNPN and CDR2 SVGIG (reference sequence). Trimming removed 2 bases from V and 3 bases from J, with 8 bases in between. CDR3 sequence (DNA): TGTGCCTGGAGTAGGGGGATCTACAATGAGCAGTTCTTC. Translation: CAWSRGIYNEQFF.

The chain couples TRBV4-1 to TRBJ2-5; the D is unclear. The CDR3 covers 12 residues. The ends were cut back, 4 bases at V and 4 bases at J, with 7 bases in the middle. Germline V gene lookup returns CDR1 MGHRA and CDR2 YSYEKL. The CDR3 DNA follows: TGCGCCAGCAGCCGCCCTGGAGAGACCCAGTACTTC. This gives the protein CASSRPGETQYF.

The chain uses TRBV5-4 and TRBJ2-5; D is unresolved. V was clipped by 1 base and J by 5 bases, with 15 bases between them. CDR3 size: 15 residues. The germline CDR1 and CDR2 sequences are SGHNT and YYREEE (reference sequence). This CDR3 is CASSLRAGDRETQYF. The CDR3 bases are TGTGCCAGCAGCTTGCGGGCAGGCGATCGGGAGACCCAGTACTTC.

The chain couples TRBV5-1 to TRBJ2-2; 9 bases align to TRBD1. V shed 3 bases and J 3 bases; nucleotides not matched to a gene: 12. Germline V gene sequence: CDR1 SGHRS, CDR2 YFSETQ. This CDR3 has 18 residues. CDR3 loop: CASSWNPRDRVDTGELFF. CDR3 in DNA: TGCGCCAGCAGCTGGAACCCCCGGGACAGGGTGGACACCGGGGAGCTGTTTTTT.

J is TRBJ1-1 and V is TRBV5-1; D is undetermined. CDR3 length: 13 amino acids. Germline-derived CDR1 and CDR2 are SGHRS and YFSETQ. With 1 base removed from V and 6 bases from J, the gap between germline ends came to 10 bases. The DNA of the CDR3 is TGCGCCAGCAGCTTGAGAGGGAATCCTGAAGCTTTCTTT. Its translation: CASSLRGNPEAFF.

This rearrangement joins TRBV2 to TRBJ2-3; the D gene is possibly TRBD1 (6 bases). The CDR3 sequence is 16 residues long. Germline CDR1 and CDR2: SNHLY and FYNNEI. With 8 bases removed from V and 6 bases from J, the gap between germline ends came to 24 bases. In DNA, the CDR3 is TGTGCCAGCGGTATTCCACAGGGCGAACTCCCCGATACGCAGTATTTT. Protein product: CASGIPQGELPDTQYF.

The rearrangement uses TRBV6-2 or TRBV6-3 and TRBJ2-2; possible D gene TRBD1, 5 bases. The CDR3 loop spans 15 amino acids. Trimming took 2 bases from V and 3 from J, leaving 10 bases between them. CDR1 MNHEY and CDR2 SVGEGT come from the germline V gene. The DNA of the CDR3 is TGTGCCAGCAGTTACGTGACAGAGCACACCGGGGAGCTGTTTTTT. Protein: CASSYVTEHTGELFF.

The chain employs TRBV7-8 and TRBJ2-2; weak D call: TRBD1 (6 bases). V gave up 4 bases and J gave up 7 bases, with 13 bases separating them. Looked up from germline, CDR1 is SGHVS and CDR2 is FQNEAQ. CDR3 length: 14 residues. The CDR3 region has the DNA TGTGCCAGCAGCTCTGTAACAGGGAGCGGGGAGCTGTTTTTT. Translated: CASSSVTGSGELFF.

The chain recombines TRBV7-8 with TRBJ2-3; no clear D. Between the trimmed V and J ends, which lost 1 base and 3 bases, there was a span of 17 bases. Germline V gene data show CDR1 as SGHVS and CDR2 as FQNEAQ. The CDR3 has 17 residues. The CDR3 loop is CASSLDPAPSVTDTQYF. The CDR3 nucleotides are TGTGCCAGCAGCTTAGATCCAGCCCCCAGTGTTACAGATACGCAGTATTTT.